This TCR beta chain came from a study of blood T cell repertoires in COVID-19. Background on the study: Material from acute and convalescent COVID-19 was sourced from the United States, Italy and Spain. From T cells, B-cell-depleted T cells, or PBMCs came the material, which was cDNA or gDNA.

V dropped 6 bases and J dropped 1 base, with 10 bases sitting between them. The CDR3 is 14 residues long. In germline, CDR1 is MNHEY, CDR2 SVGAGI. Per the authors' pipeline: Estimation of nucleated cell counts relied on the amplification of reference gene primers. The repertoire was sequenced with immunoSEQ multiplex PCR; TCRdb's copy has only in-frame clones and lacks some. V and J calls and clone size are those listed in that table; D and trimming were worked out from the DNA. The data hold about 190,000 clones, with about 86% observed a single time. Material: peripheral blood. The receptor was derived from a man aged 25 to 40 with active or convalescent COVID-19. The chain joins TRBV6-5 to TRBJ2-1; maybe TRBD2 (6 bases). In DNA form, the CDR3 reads TGTGCCAGCAGACTGGGACTTTCCTACAATGAGCAGTTCTTC. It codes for CASRLGLSYNEQFF.